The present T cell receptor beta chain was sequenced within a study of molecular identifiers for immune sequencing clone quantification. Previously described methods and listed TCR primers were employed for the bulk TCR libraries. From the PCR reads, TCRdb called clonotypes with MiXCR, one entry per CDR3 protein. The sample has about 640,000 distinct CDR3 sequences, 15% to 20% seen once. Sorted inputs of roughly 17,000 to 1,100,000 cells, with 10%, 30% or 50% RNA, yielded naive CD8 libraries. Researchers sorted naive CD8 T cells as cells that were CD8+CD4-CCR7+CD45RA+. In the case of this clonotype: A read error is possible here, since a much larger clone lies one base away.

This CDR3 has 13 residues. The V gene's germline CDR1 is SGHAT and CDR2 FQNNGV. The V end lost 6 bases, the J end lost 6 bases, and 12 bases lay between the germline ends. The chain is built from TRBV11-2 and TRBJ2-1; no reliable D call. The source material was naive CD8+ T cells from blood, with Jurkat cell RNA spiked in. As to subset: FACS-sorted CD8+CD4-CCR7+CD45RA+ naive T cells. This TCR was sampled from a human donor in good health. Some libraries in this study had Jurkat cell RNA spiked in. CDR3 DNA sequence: TGTGCCAGCAGTTTTGAGAATTGCAATGAGCAGTTCTTC. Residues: CASSFENCNEQFF.